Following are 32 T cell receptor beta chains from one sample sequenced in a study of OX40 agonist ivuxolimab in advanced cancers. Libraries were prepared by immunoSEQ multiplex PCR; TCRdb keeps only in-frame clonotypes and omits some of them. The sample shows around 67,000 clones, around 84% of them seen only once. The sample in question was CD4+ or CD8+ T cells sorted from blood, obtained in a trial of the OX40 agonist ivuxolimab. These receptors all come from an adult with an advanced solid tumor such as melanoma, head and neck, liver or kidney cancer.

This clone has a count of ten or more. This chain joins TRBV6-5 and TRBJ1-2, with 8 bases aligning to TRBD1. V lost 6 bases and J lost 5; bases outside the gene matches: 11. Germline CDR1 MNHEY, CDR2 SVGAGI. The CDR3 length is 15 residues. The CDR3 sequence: CASSKRDRRVYGYTF. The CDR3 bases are TGTGCCAGCAGCAAACGGGACAGGCGGGTTTATGGCTACACCTTC.

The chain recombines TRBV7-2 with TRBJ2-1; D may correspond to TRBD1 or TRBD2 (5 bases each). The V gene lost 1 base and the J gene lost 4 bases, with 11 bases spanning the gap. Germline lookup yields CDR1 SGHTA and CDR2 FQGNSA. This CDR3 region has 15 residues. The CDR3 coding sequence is TGTGCCAGCAGCTTAGTTGGGACGGCTTACAATGAGCAGTTCTTC. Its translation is CASSLVGTAYNEQFF. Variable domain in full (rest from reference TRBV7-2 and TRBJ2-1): GAGVSQSPSNKVTEKGKDVELRCDPISGHTALYWYRQSLGQGLEFLIYFQGNSAPDKSGLPSDRFSAERTGGSVSTLTIQRTQQEDSAVYLCASSLVGTAYNEQFFGPGTRLTVL.

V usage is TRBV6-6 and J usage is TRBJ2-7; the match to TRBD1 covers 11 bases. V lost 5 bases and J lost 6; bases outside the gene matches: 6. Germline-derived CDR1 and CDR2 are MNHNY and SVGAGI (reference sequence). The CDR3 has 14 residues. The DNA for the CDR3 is TGTGCCAGCAGTCCTGGACAGGGGGCGTTCGAGCAGTACTTC. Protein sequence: CASSPGQGAFEQYF.

DNA of the CDR3: TGTGCCAGCAGCCCCACCTACAATGAGCAGTTCTTC. Protein sequence: CASSPTYNEQFF. The chain is built from TRBV9 and TRBJ2-1; D is undetermined. V lost 4 bases and J lost 2, with 4 bases in between. CDR1 SGDLS and CDR2 YYNGEE come from the germline V gene. The CDR3 contains 12 residues. The full variable domain, with the rest looked up from reference TRBV9 and TRBJ2-1, is DSGVTQTPKHLITATGQRVTLRCSPRSGDLSVYWYQQSLDQGLQFLIQYYNGEERAKGNILERFSAQQFPDLHSELNLSSLELGDSALYFCASSPTYNEQFFGPGTRLTVL.

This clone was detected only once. CDR3 sequence reads: CASSLSLVGQAKNIQYF. Written as DNA, the CDR3 is TGTGCCAGCAGCTTATCGTTAGTTGGACAGGCCAAAAACATTCAGTACTTC. The J gene is TRBJ2-4, the V gene TRBV7-9; D might be TRBD1 (6 bases). The CDR3 is 17 residues long. Trimming took off 2 bases at V and 1 base at J, with 15 bases between the two ends. Germline CDR1 is SEHNR and CDR2 is FQNEAQ (reference sequence).

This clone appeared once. The CDR3 protein is CASSLDLQGGPGTGELFF. The CDR3 DNA is TGCGCCAGCAGCTTGGACCTACAGGGAGGGCCGGGGACCGGGGAGCTGTTTTTT. The chain carries TRBV5-1 and TRBJ2-2; possibly TRBD2 for D (7 bases). V was cut by 0 bases and J by 5 bases, with 20 bases left in between. The CDR3 covers 18 residues. The germline V gene encodes CDR1 SGHRS and CDR2 YFSETQ.

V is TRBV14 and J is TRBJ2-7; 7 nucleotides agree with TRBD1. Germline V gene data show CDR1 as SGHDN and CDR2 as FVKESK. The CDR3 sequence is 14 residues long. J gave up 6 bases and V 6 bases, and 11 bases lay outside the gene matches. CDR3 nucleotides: TGTGCCAGCAGTAGACGGGACAGCGGCTCCGAGCAGTACTTC. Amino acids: CASSRRDSGSEQYF. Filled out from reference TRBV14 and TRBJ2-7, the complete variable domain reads EAGVTQFPSHSVIEKGQTVTLRCDPISGHDNLYWYRRVMGKEIKFLLHFVKESKQDESGMPNNRFLAERTGGTYSTLKVQPAELEDSGVYFCASSRRDSGSEQYFGPGTRLTVT.

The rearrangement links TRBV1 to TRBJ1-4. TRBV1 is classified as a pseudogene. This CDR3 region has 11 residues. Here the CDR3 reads CTSSQVEKLFF. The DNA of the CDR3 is TGCACCAGCAGCCAGGTAGAAAAACTGTTTTTT.

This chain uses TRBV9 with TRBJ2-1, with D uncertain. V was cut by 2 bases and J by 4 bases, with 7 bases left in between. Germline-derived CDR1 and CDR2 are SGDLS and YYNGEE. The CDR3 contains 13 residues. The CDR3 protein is CASSVQFYNEQFF. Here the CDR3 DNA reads TGTGCCAGCAGCGTCCAATTTTACAATGAGCAGTTCTTC.

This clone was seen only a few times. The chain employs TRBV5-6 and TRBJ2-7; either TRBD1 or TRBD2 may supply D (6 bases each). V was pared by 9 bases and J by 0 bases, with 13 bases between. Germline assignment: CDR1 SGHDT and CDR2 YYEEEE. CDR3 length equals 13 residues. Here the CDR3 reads CATGAGSSYEQYF. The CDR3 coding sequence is TGTGCCACGGGGGCAGGGAGCTCCTACGAGCAGTACTTC.

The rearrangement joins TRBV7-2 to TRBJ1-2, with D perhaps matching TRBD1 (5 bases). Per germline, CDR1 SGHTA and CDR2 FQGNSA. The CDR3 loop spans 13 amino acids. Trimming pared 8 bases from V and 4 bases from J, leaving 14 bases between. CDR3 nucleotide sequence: TGTGCCAGCGGAAAAGGGGACTTCTATGGCTACACCTTC. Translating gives CASGKGDFYGYTF.

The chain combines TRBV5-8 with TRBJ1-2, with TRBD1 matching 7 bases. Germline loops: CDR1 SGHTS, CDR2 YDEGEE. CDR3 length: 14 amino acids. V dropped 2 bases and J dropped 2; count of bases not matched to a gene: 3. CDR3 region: CASSLIGGNYGYTF. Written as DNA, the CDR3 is TGTGCCAGCAGCTTAATAGGGGGCAACTATGGCTACACCTTC.

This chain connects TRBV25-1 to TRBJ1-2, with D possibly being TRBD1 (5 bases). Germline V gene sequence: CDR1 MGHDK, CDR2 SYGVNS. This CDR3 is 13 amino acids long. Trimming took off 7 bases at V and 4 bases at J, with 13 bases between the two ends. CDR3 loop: CASTYGQAYGYTF. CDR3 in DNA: TGTGCCAGCACGTACGGACAAGCCTATGGCTACACCTTC.

The CDR3 is CASSGAGYTEAFF. As DNA, the CDR3 is TGTGCCAGCAGTGGGGCAGGTTACACTGAAGCTTTCTTT. The chain uses TRBV6-1 and TRBJ1-1; D unclear. Per the germline V gene, CDR1 is MNHNS and CDR2 is SASEGT. V shed 4 bases and J shed 3 bases, with 9 bases lying between them. The CDR3 has 13 residues.

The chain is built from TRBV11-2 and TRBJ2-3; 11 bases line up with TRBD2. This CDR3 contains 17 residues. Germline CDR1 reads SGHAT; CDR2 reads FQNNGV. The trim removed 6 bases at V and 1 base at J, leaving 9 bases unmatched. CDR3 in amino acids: CASSYLSGGAGTDTQYF. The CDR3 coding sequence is TGTGCCAGCAGTTACCTTAGCGGGGGGGCGGGCACAGATACGCAGTATTTT.

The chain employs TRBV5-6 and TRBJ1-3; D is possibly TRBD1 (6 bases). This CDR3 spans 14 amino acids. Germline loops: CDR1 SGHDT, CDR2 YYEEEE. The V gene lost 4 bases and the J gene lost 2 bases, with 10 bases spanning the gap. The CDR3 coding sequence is TGTGCCAGCAGCGATACAGGGACTGGAAACACCATATATTTT. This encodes CASSDTGTGNTIYF.

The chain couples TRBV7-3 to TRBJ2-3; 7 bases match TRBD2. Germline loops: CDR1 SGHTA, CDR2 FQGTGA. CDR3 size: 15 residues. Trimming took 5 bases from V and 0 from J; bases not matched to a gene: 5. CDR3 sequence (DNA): TGTGCCAGCAGCACTATAGCGGGTAGCACAGATACGCAGTATTTT. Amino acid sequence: CASSTIAGSTDTQYF.

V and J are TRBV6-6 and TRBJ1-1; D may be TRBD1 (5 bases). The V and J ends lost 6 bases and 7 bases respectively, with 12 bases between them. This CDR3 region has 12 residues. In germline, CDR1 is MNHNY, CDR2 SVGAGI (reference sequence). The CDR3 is CASSRQTFEAFF. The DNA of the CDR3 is TGTGCCAGCAGCCGACAGACCTTTGAAGCTTTCTTT.

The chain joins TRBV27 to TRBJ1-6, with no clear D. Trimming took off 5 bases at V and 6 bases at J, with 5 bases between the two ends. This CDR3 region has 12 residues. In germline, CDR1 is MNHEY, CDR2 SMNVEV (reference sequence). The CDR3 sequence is CASSVGNSPLHF. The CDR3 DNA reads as TGTGCCAGCAGTGTCGGTAATTCACCCCTCCACTTT.

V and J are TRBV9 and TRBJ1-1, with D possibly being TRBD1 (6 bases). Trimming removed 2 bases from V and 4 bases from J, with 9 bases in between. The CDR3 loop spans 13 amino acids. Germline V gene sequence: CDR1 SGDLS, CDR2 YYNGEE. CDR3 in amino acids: CASSVTGRTEAFF. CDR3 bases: TGTGCCAGCAGCGTTACAGGGCGCACTGAAGCTTTCTTT.

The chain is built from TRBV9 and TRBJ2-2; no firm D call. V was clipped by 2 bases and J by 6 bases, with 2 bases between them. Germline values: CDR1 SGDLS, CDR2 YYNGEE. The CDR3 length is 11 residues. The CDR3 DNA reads TGTGCCAGCAGCGTCCCCGGGGAGCTGTTTTTT. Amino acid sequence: CASSVPGELFF.

The CDR3 DNA sequence: TGTGCCAGCAGCGCTTCCCCTCAGACAGGTGTTACGCATTTT. Encoded protein: CASSASPQTGVTHF. The chain joins TRBV7-2 to TRBJ1-5, with a weak D call TRBD1 (6 bases). V lost 5 bases and J 15 bases, leaving 23 bases between the germline ends. The CDR3 is 14 amino acids. The germline CDR1 and CDR2 sequences are SGHTA and FQGNSA.

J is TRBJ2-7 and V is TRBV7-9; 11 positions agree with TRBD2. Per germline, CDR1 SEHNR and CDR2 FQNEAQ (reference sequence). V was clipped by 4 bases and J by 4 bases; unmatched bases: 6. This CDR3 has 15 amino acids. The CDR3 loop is CASSYWTSGSYEQYF. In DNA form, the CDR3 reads TGTGCCAGCAGCTATTGGACTAGCGGGTCTTACGAGCAGTACTTC. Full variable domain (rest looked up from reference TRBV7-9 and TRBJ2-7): DTGVSQNPRHKITKRGQNVTFRCDPISEHNRLYWYRQTLGQGPEFLTYFQNEAQLEKSRLLSDRFSAERPKGSFSTLEIQRTEQGDSAMYLCASSYWTSGSYEQYFGPGTRLTVT.

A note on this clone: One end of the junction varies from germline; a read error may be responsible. The CDR3 region has the DNA TGTGCCAGCAGTTACTCGGCTGGCCAGACTTACGAGCAGTACTTC. Encoded protein: CASSYSAGQTYEQYF. V usage is TRBV10-3 and J usage is TRBJ2-7; D call uncertain. This CDR3 is built from 15 residues. Per the germline V gene, CDR1 is ENHRY and CDR2 is SYGVKD.

CDR3 amino acids: CASSFTSAARDTQYF. CDR3 DNA: TGTGCCAGCAGTTTTACTAGCGCCGCCAGGGATACGCAGTATTTT. The chain carries TRBV28 and TRBJ2-3; 7 bases match TRBD2. Germline CDR1 is MDHEN and CDR2 is SYDVKM. Trimming took 3 bases from V and 6 from J; bases not matched to a gene: 9. The CDR3 consists of 15 residues.

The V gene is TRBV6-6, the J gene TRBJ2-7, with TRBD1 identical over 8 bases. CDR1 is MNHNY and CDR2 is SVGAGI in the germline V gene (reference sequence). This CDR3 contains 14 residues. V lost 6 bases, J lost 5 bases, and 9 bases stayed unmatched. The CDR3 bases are TGTGCCAGCAGCGACAGGGGAGACTGGAACGAGCAGTACTTC. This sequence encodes CASSDRGDWNEQYF.

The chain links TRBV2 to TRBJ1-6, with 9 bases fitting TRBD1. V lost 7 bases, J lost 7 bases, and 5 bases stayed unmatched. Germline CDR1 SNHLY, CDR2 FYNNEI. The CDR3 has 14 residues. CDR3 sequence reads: CASTLDRGNSPLHF. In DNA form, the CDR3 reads TGTGCCAGCACCTTGGACAGGGGCAATTCACCCCTCCACTTT.

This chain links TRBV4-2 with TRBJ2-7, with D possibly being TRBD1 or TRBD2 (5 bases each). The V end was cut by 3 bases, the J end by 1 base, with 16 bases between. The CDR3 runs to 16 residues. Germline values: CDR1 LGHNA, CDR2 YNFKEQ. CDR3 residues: CASSQAEGRGSYEQYF. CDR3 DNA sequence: TGTGCCAGCAGCCAGGCAGAGGGGCGCGGGTCCTACGAGCAGTACTTC.

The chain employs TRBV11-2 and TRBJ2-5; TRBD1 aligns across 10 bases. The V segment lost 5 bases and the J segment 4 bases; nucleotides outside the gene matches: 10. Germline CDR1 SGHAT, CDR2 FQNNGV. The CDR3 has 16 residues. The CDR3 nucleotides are TGTGCCAGCAGCGCCTTGGGGACAGGGGCCCGAGAGACCCAGTACTTC. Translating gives CASSALGTGARETQYF.

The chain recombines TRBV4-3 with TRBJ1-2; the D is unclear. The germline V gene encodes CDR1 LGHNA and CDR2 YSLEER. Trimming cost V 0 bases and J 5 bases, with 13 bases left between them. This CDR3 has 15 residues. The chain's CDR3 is CASSQDVAARYGYTF. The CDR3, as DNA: TGCGCCAGCAGCCAAGATGTCGCAGCCAGGTATGGCTACACCTTC.

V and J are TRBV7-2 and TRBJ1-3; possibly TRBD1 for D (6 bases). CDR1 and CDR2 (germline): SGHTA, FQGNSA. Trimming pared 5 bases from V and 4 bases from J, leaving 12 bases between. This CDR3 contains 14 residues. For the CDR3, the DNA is TGTGCCAGCAGCAGAAGGACAGAAGGAAACACCATATATTTT. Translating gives CASSRRTEGNTIYF.

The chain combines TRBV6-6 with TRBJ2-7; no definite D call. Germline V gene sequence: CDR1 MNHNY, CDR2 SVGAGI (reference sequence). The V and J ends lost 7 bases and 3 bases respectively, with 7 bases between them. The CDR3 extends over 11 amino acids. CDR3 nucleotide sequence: TGTGCCAGCAAGGCCCTCTACGAGCAGTACTTC. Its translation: CASKALYEQYF.